The 4 T cell receptor beta chains presented below share a single source sample, sequenced in a study of cytomegalovirus exposure and HLA in healthy donors. A multiplex PCR was run with 60 Vbeta primers and 13 Jbeta primers. The table came from immunoSEQ multiplex PCR; TCRdb's copy has only in-frame clones and leaves some out. Of about 78,000 clones listed, around 70% are singletons. The sample consisted of PBMCs. The origin of the receptors is a woman aged 35 to 49 in good health and CMV-seropositive.

This chain uses TRBV4-2 with TRBJ1-1; D call uncertain. Germline lookup yields CDR1 LGHNA and CDR2 YNFKEQ. The CDR3 has 13 residues. V shed 6 bases and J shed 4 bases, with 12 bases lying between them. CDR3 nucleotides: TGTGCCAGCAGGGCCCCCGAGGGCACTGAAGCTTTCTTT. Translating gives CASRAPEGTEAFF.

The chain employs TRBV9 and TRBJ1-2; 7 nucleotides match TRBD1. With V trimmed by 3 bases and J by 2 bases, 7 bases remained unmatched. The CDR3 spans 15 residues. Germline lookup yields CDR1 SGDLS and CDR2 YYNGEE. CDR3 residues: CASSGKGTANYGYTF. Here the CDR3 DNA reads TGTGCCAGCAGCGGGAAGGGGACAGCCAACTATGGCTACACCTTC.

The gene calls are TRBV19 and TRBJ1-1; D gene ambiguous. The CDR3 loop spans 15 amino acids. Germline V CDR1 and CDR2: LNHDA, SQIVND (reference sequence). Trimming took off 8 bases at V and 0 bases at J, with 16 bases between the two ends. In DNA, the CDR3 is TGTGCCAGTTCCCGCGGCGTTGGAATGAACACTGAAGCTTTCTTT. It specifies CASSRGVGMNTEAFF.

This clone was observed a few times. V is TRBV5-4 and J is TRBJ1-1, with D maybe TRBD1 (6 bases). The CDR3 sequence is 15 residues long. The germline V gene has CDR1 SGHNT and CDR2 YYREEE (reference sequence). V was pared by 4 bases and J by 3 bases, with 16 bases between. CDR3 coding DNA: TGTGCCAGCAGCCCTATTAATGAGGGGGACACTGAAGCTTTCTTT. It is translated as CASSPINEGDTEAFF.